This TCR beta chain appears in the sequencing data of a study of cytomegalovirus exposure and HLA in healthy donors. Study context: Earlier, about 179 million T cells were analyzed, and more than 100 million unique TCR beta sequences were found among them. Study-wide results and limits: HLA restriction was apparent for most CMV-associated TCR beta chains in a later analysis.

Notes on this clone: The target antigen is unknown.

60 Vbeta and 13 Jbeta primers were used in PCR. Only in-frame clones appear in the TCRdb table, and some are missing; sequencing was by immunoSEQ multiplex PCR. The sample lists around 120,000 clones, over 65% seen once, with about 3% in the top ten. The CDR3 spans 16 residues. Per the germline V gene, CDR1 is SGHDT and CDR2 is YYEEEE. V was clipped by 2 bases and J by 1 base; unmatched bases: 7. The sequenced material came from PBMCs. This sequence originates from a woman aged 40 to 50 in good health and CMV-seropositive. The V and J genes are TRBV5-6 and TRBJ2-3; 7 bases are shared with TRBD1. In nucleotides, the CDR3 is TGTGCCAGCAGCTTCGTAACAGGGGCTGGCACAGATACGCAGTATTTT. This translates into CASSFVTGAGTDTQYF.